Listed below are T cell receptor beta chains from one sample, sequenced in a study of T cell responses to AZD1222 COVID-19 vaccine. This table comes from immunoSEQ multiplex PCR, and its TCRdb copy is limited to in-frame clones, with some not included. The data hold some 90,000 clones, with about 88% observed a single time. The material sequenced was peripheral blood, taken on day 0 of AZD1222 vaccination. The source of these receptors is an adult in good health. Each CDR3 is given with its conserved first and last residue. A D gene is named only where the DNA matches it firmly. Clone size, where shown, is once, few, many, or a class for clones that have expanded.

CDR3 protein	CDR3 DNA	clone size	CDR3 length	V gene	J gene	D gene
CASSPWTGEDEKLFF	TGTGCCAGCAGCCCTTGGACAGGGGAGGATGAAAAACTGTTTTTT	.	15	TRBV6-2/TRBV6-3	TRBJ1-4	TRBD1
CASSLQTGGANTGELFF	TGTGCCAGCAGCCTACAGACAGGGGGTGCGAACACCGGGGAGCTGTTTTTT	.	17	TRBV7-6	TRBJ2-2	TRBD1
CASEPPGPSSYNSPLHF	TGTGCCAGCGAACCGCCGGGACCCAGCTCCTATAATTCACCCCTCCACTTT	.	17	TRBV2	TRBJ1-6	.
CASSSGTGEKLFF	TGTGCCAGCAGCTCAGGGACAGGTGAAAAACTGTTTTTT	.	13	TRBV5-4	TRBJ1-4	TRBD1
CASSSLAGNTEAFF	TGTGCCAGCAGTTCCCTCGCGGGGAACACTGAAGCTTTCTTT	once	14	TRBV28	TRBJ1-1	.
CASKGQGIDTQYF	TGTGCCAGTAAAGGACAGGGTATAGATACGCAGTATTTT	.	13	TRBV19	TRBJ2-3	TRBD1
CASSLTGVFNSPLHF	TGCGCCAGCAGCCTGACAGGGGTCTTTAATTCACCCCTCCACTTT	.	15	TRBV5-1	TRBJ1-6	TRBD1
CASSPPEFPQYF	TGTGCCAGCAGTCCGCCCGAGTTTCCGCAGTATTTT	.	12	TRBV12-3/TRBV12-4	TRBJ2-3	.
CASSPRQGGDSPLHF	TGTGCCAGCAGCCCCAGACAGGGAGGTGACTCACCCCTCCACTTT	.	15	TRBV9	TRBJ1-6	TRBD1
CASSLGGYASETQYF	TGCGCCAGCAGCTTGGGCGGGTATGCGTCGGAGACCCAGTACTTC	once	15	TRBV5-1	TRBJ2-5	.
CASSMDRPNTEAFF	TGCGCCAGCAGCATGGACAGGCCGAACACTGAAGCTTTCTTT	.	14	TRBV5-1	TRBJ1-1	TRBD1
CASTSLDTGELFF	TGTGCCAGCACCTCATTAGACACCGGGGAGCTGTTTTTT	.	13	TRBV12-3/TRBV12-4	TRBJ2-2	.
CASSLSGWSGGADTQYF	TGTGCCAGCAGCTTATCGGGGTGGTCTGGTGGTGCGGATACGCAGTATTTT	.	17	TRBV7-9	TRBJ2-3	.
CASSSTWTRTDTQYF	TGTGCCAGCAGCTCAACCTGGACCCGCACAGATACGCAGTATTTT	.	15	TRBV7-9	TRBJ2-3	.
CASSYIPGDNEQFF	TGTGCCAGCAGTTATATCCCGGGGGACAATGAGCAGTTCTTC	.	14	TRBV7-9	TRBJ2-1	.
CASSPYRVSGNTIYF	TGCGCCAGCAGCCCATACAGGGTCTCTGGAAACACCATATATTTT	few	15	TRBV4-3	TRBJ1-3	.
CASSSPGTGVYEQYF	TGTGCCAGCAGTTCCCCCGGGACAGGGGTCTACGAGCAGTACTTC	.	15	TRBV28	TRBJ2-7	TRBD1
CASSFRDEQFF	TGTGCCAGCAGCTTTAGGGATGAGCAGTTCTTC	.	11	TRBV5-8	TRBJ2-1	.
CASSIEGAGYTF	TGTGCCAGTAGTATCGAGGGGGCAGGCTACACCTTC	.	12	TRBV19	TRBJ1-2	TRBD1
CASSPRWANYEQYF	TGTGCCAGCAGTCCAAGGTGGGCCAACTACGAGCAGTACTTC	.	14	TRBV6-6	TRBJ2-7	.
CSASDYKGSRHGYTF	TGCAGTGCTAGTGACTACAAGGGCTCTCGTCACGGCTACACCTTC	.	15	TRBV20-1	TRBJ1-2	.
CASSQDNYSGNTIYF	TGTGCCAGCAGCCAAGACAACTACTCCGGAAACACCATATATTTT	.	15	TRBV3-1/TRBV3-2	TRBJ1-3	.
CASSGQGNQPQHF	TGTGCCAGCAGTGGACAGGGGAATCAGCCCCAGCATTTT	.	13	TRBV2	TRBJ1-5	TRBD1
CASSLQPGTEAFF	TGTGCCAGCAGCTTACAACCTGGGACTGAAGCTTTCTTT	.	13	TRBV12-3/TRBV12-4	TRBJ1-1	.
CASSLSSERSEQFF	TGCGCCAGCAGCTTGTCGTCCGAAAGGAGTGAGCAGTTCTTC	.	14	TRBV5-1	TRBJ2-1	.
CASSEGAGSYEQYF	TGTGCCAGCAGTGAAGGGGCAGGATCCTACGAGCAGTACTTC	.	14	TRBV2	TRBJ2-7	.
CASSLSRYNEQFF	TGCGCCAGCAGCTTGAGCCGTTACAATGAGCAGTTCTTC	.	13	TRBV5-1	TRBJ2-1	.
CASSFNGYGYTF	TGTGCCAGCAGTTTCAACGGCTATGGCTACACCTTC	.	12	TRBV27	TRBJ1-2	.
CASSLFRGGGYTF	TGTGCCAGCAGTTTATTTAGGGGAGGAGGCTACACCTTC	.	13	TRBV28	TRBJ1-2	.
CASGSRYEQYF	TGTGCCAGCGGGTCCCGCTACGAGCAGTACTTC	.	11	TRBV3-1/TRBV3-2	TRBJ2-7	.
CASSSGGPEDEQFF	TGTGCCAGCAGTTCCGGGGGTCCTGAGGATGAGCAGTTCTTC	.	14	TRBV6-2/TRBV6-3	TRBJ2-1	.
CASSGQEGTEAFF	TGTGCCAGCAGTGGACAGGAGGGAACTGAAGCTTTCTTT	.	13	TRBV2	TRBJ1-1	.
CASSQDQGITQYF	TGTGCCAGCAGCCAAGATCAAGGGATCACGCAGTATTTT	few	13	TRBV4-2	TRBJ2-3	.
CASSPRAQRGGNGYTF	TGTGCCAGCAGCCCCCGGGCGCAAAGAGGCGGGAATGGCTACACCTTC	.	16	TRBV7-8	TRBJ1-2	.
CAISETGTAEQYF	TGTGCCATCAGTGAGACAGGGACAGCCGAGCAGTACTTC	once	13	TRBV10-3	TRBJ2-7	TRBD1
CATRPGRSYEQYF	TGTGCCACCAGGCCGGGACGGTCCTACGAGCAGTACTTC	few	13	TRBV27	TRBJ2-7	.
CASSLLHGEAFF	TGTGCCAGCAGTTTACTCCACGGTGAAGCTTTCTTT	.	12	TRBV28	TRBJ1-1	.
CASSPGQVLYEQYF	TGTGCCAGCAGCCCCGGACAGGTCCTCTACGAGCAGTACTTC	.	14	TRBV6-2/TRBV6-3	TRBJ2-7	TRBD1
CASSFGTSGGGELFF	TGTGCCAGCAGCTTTGGGACTAGCGGAGGCGGGGAGCTGTTTTTT	few	15	TRBV5-6	TRBJ2-2	TRBD2
CASSVSGANVLTF	TGTGCCAGCAGCGTCTCTGGGGCCAACGTCCTGACTTTC	.	13	TRBV3-1/TRBV3-2	TRBJ2-6	.
CASSVAGGANTGELFF	TGTGCCAGCAGCGTAGCAGGGGGGGCGAACACCGGGGAGCTGTTTTTT	.	16	TRBV9	TRBJ2-2	.
CASSLLESGYTF	TGTGCCAGTAGCCTCTTGGAGAGTGGCTACACCTTC	.	12	TRBV19	TRBJ1-2	.
CASSFGGRTEAFF	TGTGCCAGCAGCTTTGGGGGAAGGACTGAAGCTTTCTTT	.	13	TRBV5-4	TRBJ1-1	.
CASSSPVGTPTGNTIYF	TGTGCCAGCAGTTCTCCTGTAGGAACGCCTACTGGAAACACCATATATTTT	.	17	TRBV28	TRBJ1-3	.
CASSLGRAGYGYTF	TGTGCCAGCAGCTTAGGCAGGGCGGGCTATGGCTACACCTTC	.	14	TRBV7-3	TRBJ1-2	.